This T cell receptor beta chain came from a study of beta chain features in type 1 diabetes. Every bit of the isolated RNA underwent reverse transcription, so sequencing read expressed TCRB transcripts. TCRdb's copy holds only in-frame clones and misses some; the assay was immunoSEQ multiplex PCR. The sample lists about 620,000 clones; around 16% were seen once. General study results and limits: Moderate but significant shortening of TCRB CDR3s was recorded in all four CD4+ subsets from Type 1 diabetes patients.

A remark on this clone: Its target is unknown.

J lost 0 bases, V lost 7 bases, and 3 bases had no gene match. In germline, CDR1 is LNHDA, CDR2 SQIVND (reference sequence). The CDR3 is 15 amino acids. V and J are TRBV19 and TRBJ2-6; TRBD1 agrees at 7 bases. This TCR came from a man between 18 and 29 years old in good health. The specimen sequenced was naive CD4+ T cells from blood. CDR3: CASKGALSGANVLTF. The CDR3, as DNA: TGTGCCAGTAAGGGGGCCCTCTCTGGGGCCAACGTCCTGACTTTC. Together with reference TRBV19 and TRBJ2-6, the CDR3 gives the full variable domain: DGGITQSPKYLFRKEGQNVTLSCEQNLNHDAMYWYRQDPGQGLRLIYYSQIVNDFQKGDIAEGYSVSREKKESFPLTVTSAQKNPTAFYLCASKGALSGANVLTFGAGSRLTVL.